The 22 T cell receptor beta chains given below trace back to one sample, sequenced in a study of identical twins. Each CDR3 protein gets one entry after TCRdb re-called the 5' RACE reads with MiXCR. The sample gives about 200,000 distinct CDR3 sequences, over 9.5% of which show up once; about 9.1% is in the top ten. Sequencing was done on a sample of memory T cells sorted from blood. Every receptor here comes from a man in his fifties in good health.

This clonotype was seen only a few times. J is TRBJ1-6 and V is TRBV7-2; 9 bases match TRBD1. The V gene end was trimmed by 0 bases and the J gene end by 9 bases; junction bases not matched to a gene: 3. The CDR3 extends over 15 amino acids. The germline V gene has CDR1 SGHTA and CDR2 FQGNSA. Written as DNA, the CDR3 is TGTGCCAGCAGCTTAGCCGTACAGGGGGCTTCACCCCTCCACTTT. It encodes CASSLAVQGASPLHF.

This clonotype was picked up many times. The genes are TRBV18 and TRBJ1-1; D may be TRBD1 (5 bases). With 8 bases removed from V and 9 bases from J, the gap between germline ends came to 13 bases. This CDR3 region has 11 residues. Germline CDR1 and CDR2: KGHSH and LQKENI. The CDR3 sequence is CASKQESQAFF. CDR3 bases: TGTGCCAGCAAACAGGAAAGCCAAGCTTTCTTT. Full variable domain (outside the CDR3, taken from reference TRBV18 and TRBJ1-1): NAGVMQNPRHLVRRRGQEARLRCSPMKGHSHVYWYRQLPEEGLKFMVYLQKENIIDESGMPKERFSAEFPKEGPSILRIQQVVRGDSAAYFCASKQESQAFFGQGTRLTVV.

The V gene is TRBV12-3 or TRBV12-4, the J gene TRBJ1-2; a weak D match, TRBD1 (5 bases). Deletions cut 2 bases from V and 1 base from J, with 8 bases between. The CDR3 length is 14 residues. DNA of the CDR3: TGTGCCAGCAGTTTATCGACAGATAACTATGGCTACACCTTC. It encodes CASSLSTDNYGYTF.

The rearrangement links TRBV24-1 to TRBJ2-5, with 7 bases aligning to TRBD1. CDR3 length: 14 amino acids. Germline lookup yields CDR1 KGHDR and CDR2 SFDVKD. Trimming took 5 bases from V and 2 from J; bases not matched to a gene: 4. Here the CDR3 reads CATSGDSKQETQYF. The CDR3 bases are TGTGCCACCAGTGGGGACAGCAAACAAGAGACCCAGTACTTC.

The sample holds a few counts of this clonotype. The rearrangement uses TRBV11-2 and TRBJ2-3; no definite D call. Per germline, CDR1 SGHAT and CDR2 FQNNGV. The CDR3 runs to 15 residues. V was trimmed by 4 bases and J by 8 bases, leaving 19 bases between them. The CDR3 loop is CASSSSSGRTGTQYF. The DNA for the CDR3 is TGTGCCAGCAGCTCCTCGTCCGGTCGCACGGGTACGCAGTATTTT. The whole variable domain, filled in from reference TRBV11-2 and TRBJ2-3, reads EAGVAQSPRYKIIEKRQSVAFWCNPISGHATLYWYQQILGQGPKLLIQFQNNGVVDDSQLPKDRFSAERLKGVDSTLKIQPAKLEDSAVYLCASSSSSGRTGTQYFGPGTRLTVL.

This clonotype was recorded many times. CDR3 loop: CASSLLQSGNTEAFF. The CDR3 DNA sequence: TGTGCCAGCAGTTTATTACAGTCGGGGAACACTGAAGCTTTCTTT. The chain joins TRBV27 to TRBJ1-1; no firm D call. The germline gives CDR1 MNHEY, CDR2 SMNVEV (reference sequence). The CDR3 covers 15 residues. V lost 1 base to trimming and J lost 1 base, with 10 bases between them.

This clonotype was picked up a small number of times. The chain is built from TRBV27 and TRBJ1-5; D gene unclear. Germline CDR1 reads MNHEY; CDR2 reads SMNVEV (reference sequence). This CDR3 has 13 amino acids. V shed 2 bases and J shed 5 bases, with 7 bases lying between them. The CDR3 bases are TGTGCCAGCAGTTTAAACACTTATCAGCCCCAGCATTTT. It encodes CASSLNTYQPQHF.

The V gene is TRBV5-4, the J gene TRBJ2-7; TRBD1 is a possible D gene (5 bases). Germline V gene sequence: CDR1 SGHNT, CDR2 YYREEE (reference sequence). The V end was cut by 2 bases, the J end by 7 bases, with 13 bases between. The CDR3 sequence is 13 residues long. In DNA form, the CDR3 reads TGTGCCAGCAGCTTAGGCAGGGTCTCTGAGCAGTACTTC. This codes for CASSLGRVSEQYF.

The genes are TRBV15 and TRBJ2-6; no clear D gene. V gave up 5 bases and J gave up 1 base, with 12 bases separating them. This CDR3 is built from 16 residues. Per the germline V gene, CDR1 is LNHNV and CDR2 is YYDKDF (reference sequence). CDR3 amino acids: CATSARLASGANVLTF. CDR3 nucleotide sequence: TGTGCCACCAGCGCCCGACTCGCGTCTGGGGCCAACGTCCTGACTTTC. Looking up the rest from reference TRBV15 and TRBJ2-6 gives the full variable domain: DAMVIQNPRYQVTQFGKPVTLSCSQTLNHNVMYWYQQKSSQAPKLLFHYYDKDFNNEADTPDNFQSRRPNTSFCFLDIRSPGLGDTAMYLCATSARLASGANVLTFGAGSRLTVL.

The chain carries TRBV2 and TRBJ2-3; 8 positions match TRBD1. CDR1 is SNHLY and CDR2 is FYNNEI in the germline V gene. This CDR3 has 16 amino acids. The V gene end was trimmed by 9 bases and the J gene end by 0 bases; junction bases not matched to a gene: 11. The CDR3 DNA reads TGTGCCAGTAAGTGGGACAGGACAACTAGCACAGATACGCAGTATTTT. This codes for CASKWDRTTSTDTQYF.

Remarks on this clonotype: Because the CDR3's place on the DNA is in doubt, the DNA is left out and the CDR3 is given as listed by TCRdb. The genes are TRBV5-1 and TRBJ2-3; no DNA check was done on the table's D call, TRBD1. The CDR3 contains 15 residues when both ends are counted. The V gene's germline CDR1 is SGHRS and CDR2 YFSETQ. CDR3 in amino acids: CASSFRARGGDTQYF.

This clonotype was seen ten or more times. This chain links TRBV20-1 with TRBJ2-3; no reliable D call. The CDR3 loop spans 15 amino acids. Trimming removed 5 bases from V and 2 bases from J, with 17 bases in between. Germline CDR1 DFQATT, CDR2 SNEGSKA (reference sequence). The CDR3 DNA sequence: TGCAGTGCTCGAAAGATTATTCGGACCACAGATACGCAGTATTTT. Its translation is CSARKIIRTTDTQYF.

This clonotype has a count of ten or more. V and J are TRBV10-3 and TRBJ1-1; D not certain. Trimming cost V 6 bases and J 4 bases, with 21 bases left between them. Germline V gene data show CDR1 as ENHRY and CDR2 as SYGVKD. The CDR3 is 16 residues long. The CDR3 DNA is TGTGCCATCAGCCCTAGGGCCCGAAATAGTGGCACTGAAGCTTTCTTT. This sequence encodes CAISPRARNSGTEAFF.

This clonotype has only a few counts. This chain joins TRBV5-1 and TRBJ1-1; the D gene is possibly TRBD1 (5 bases). V shed 6 bases and J shed 1 base, with 13 bases lying between them. The CDR3 loop spans 14 amino acids. CDR1 is SGHRS, CDR2 YFSETQ, per germline. The CDR3 loop reads CASKDGGTNTEAFF. DNA of the CDR3: TGCGCCAGCAAGGACGGGGGGACGAACACTGAAGCTTTCTTT.

Many counts were recorded for this clonotype. The rearrangement joins TRBV6-2 or TRBV6-3 to TRBJ2-7, with 7 bases that match TRBD1. This CDR3 comprises 14 residues. Germline trimming cut 6 bases from V and 4 bases from J; bases unmatched to any gene: 9. The V gene's germline CDR1 is MNHEY and CDR2 SVGEGT. The CDR3 loop is CASRKEKGAYEQYF. CDR3 sequence (DNA): TGTGCCAGCAGAAAGGAAAAGGGGGCGTACGAGCAGTACTTC.

The CDR3 loop reads CSHSEGYGYTF. CDR3 sequence (DNA): TGCAGTCACTCGGAGGGGTATGGCTACACCTTC. V usage is TRBV29-1 and J usage is TRBJ1-2; D is perhaps TRBD1 (5 bases). This CDR3 comprises 11 residues. The V gene's germline CDR1 is SQVTM and CDR2 ANQGSEA.

This clonotype was counted at least ten times. The V gene is TRBV7-2, the J gene TRBJ2-2; TRBD1 aligns across 7 bases. Losses at the gene ends were 5 bases for V and 1 base for J; bases not matched to a gene: 4. In germline, CDR1 is SGHTA, CDR2 FQGNSA. This CDR3 region has 15 residues. CDR3 residues: CASSPRTGNTGELFF. DNA for the CDR3: TGTGCCAGCAGCCCCCGGACAGGGAACACCGGGGAGCTGTTTTTT.

This clonotype was seen many times. The chain carries TRBV20-1 and TRBJ1-1; D is possibly TRBD1 (5 bases). Germline CDR1 is DFQATT and CDR2 is SNEGSKA (reference sequence). This CDR3 region has 14 residues. V lost 5 bases to trimming and J lost 7 bases, with 20 bases between them. CDR3 region: CSAVHRRVGVEAFF. The CDR3 coding sequence is TGCAGTGCTGTCCATAGGAGGGTGGGGGTTGAAGCTTTCTTT.

The rearrangement joins TRBV11-2 to TRBJ2-3; D gene unclear. The V gene lost 3 bases and the J gene lost 0 bases, with 7 bases spanning the gap. In germline, CDR1 is SGHAT, CDR2 FQNNGV. The CDR3 is made up of 14 amino acids. DNA of the CDR3: TGTGCCAGCAGCTTTTTGATGAGCACAGATACGCAGTATTTT. Translation: CASSFLMSTDTQYF. Drawing the rest from reference TRBV11-2 and TRBJ2-3, the complete variable domain is EAGVAQSPRYKIIEKRQSVAFWCNPISGHATLYWYQQILGQGPKLLIQFQNNGVVDDSQLPKDRFSAERLKGVDSTLKIQPAKLEDSAVYLCASSFLMSTDTQYFGPGTRLTVL.

This clonotype appeared many times. The CDR3 sequence is CSVESEDYSHYGYTF. CDR3 nucleotides: TGCAGCGTTGAATCGGAGGATTACAGCCACTATGGCTACACCTTC. The chain combines TRBV29-1 with TRBJ1-2; no firm D call. V lost 2 bases and J 3 bases, leaving 16 bases between the germline ends. Germline-derived CDR1 and CDR2 are SQVTM and ANQGSEA. CDR3 size: 15 residues.

The chain uses TRBV5-6 and TRBJ1-6, with D unclear. The CDR3 is made up of 16 amino acids. The germline V gene encodes CDR1 SGHDT and CDR2 YYEEEE. The ends were cut back, 3 bases at V and 0 bases at J, with 10 bases in the middle. CDR3 protein: CASSSGLSSYNSPLHF. CDR3 bases: TGTGCCAGCAGCTCCGGGTTGAGCTCCTATAATTCACCCCTCCACTTT.

This clonotype was picked up a small number of times. At one end, the junction sequence differs from germline, possibly due to a read error. The CDR3 protein is CASSLELPGF. CDR3 nucleotide sequence: TGTGCCAGCAGCTTGGAGCTCCCGGGCTTC. The rearrangement links TRBV5-5 to TRBJ2-7; D unclear. Looked up from germline, CDR1 is SGHKS and CDR2 is YYEKEE (reference sequence). The CDR3 contains 10 residues. The variable domain in full, completed from reference TRBV5-5 and TRBJ2-7, reads DAGVTQSPTHLIKTRGQQVTLRCSPISGHKSVSWYQQVLGQGPQFIFQYYEKEERGRGNFPDRFSARQFPNYSSELNVNALLLGDSALYLCASSLELPGFGPGTRLTVT.